This T cell receptor beta chain was identified during a study of T cell responses to AZD1222 COVID-19 vaccine. Notes on the study in general: Seropositive at baseline were only six AZD1222 recipients.

As to this clone: The antigen remains unidentified.

Measured with immunoSEQ multiplex PCR; TCRdb has only the in-frame clones, and not every one. The profile shows around 120,000 clones, about 90% of them singletons. Trimming left V 0 bases short and J 4 bases short, with 5 bases between. The CDR3 is made up of 13 amino acids. Looked up from germline, CDR1 is SGHDT and CDR2 is YYEEEE. Sequenced here: peripheral blood, sampled on day 0 of AZD1222 vaccination. The source of this sequence is an adult in good health. The V and J genes are TRBV5-6 and TRBJ1-5; D is undetermined. The CDR3 is CASSLGRNQPQHF. CDR3 coding DNA: TGTGCCAGCAGCTTGGGAAGAAATCAGCCCCAGCATTTT. Full variable domain (outside the CDR3, taken from reference TRBV5-6 and TRBJ1-5): DAGVTQSPTHLIKTRGQQVTLRCSPKSGHDTVSWYQQALGQGPQFIFQYYEEEERQRGNFPDRFSGHQFPNYSSELNVNALLLGDSALYLCASSLGRNQPQHFGDGTRLSIL.